This T cell receptor beta chain was captured in a study of T-cell reconstitution after alpha-beta-depleted transplantation in children. The library targeted TCRbeta and was prepared with unique molecular identifiers. Each CDR3 protein is one row after TCRdb ran MiXCR on the PCR reads. The profile shows about 270,000 distinct CDR3 sequences, 9.5% to 10% of them singletons. In its sample, this clonotype was seen a few times. V lost 5 bases to trimming and J lost 5 bases, with 18 bases between them. Germline values: CDR1 SGHVS, CDR2 FQNEAQ. The CDR3 is 16 residues long. This chain links TRBV7-8 with TRBJ2-2; TRBD2 might be the D (5 bases). The sequencing used PBMCs from the stem cell graft donor, collected from the stem cell graft. This clonotype was sampled from a human donor who donated a stem cell graft to a child with SCID. CDR3 nucleotide sequence: TGTGCCAGCAGCCCTATGAGAGGGTTTGGGACCGGGGAGCTGTTTTTT. The encoded protein is CASSPMRGFGTGELFF.